The 5 T cell receptor beta chains listed next were all sequenced from one sample in a study of shared clonotypes between healthy human individuals. Sequenced by immunoSEQ multiplex PCR; TCRdb stores in-frame clones only, minus some. Here the sample spans a few hundred thousand clones, 95% being singletons. Naive CD8 cells were CD45RO-negative, positively selected for CCR7, excluding terminally differentiated effector memory CD45RA+ cells. The sequencing sample was made of naive CD8+ T cells sorted from blood. Receptors were obtained from a woman aged 25 to 39 in good health.

A few counts support this clone. The CDR3 reads CASSLRSRSHEQYF. The CDR3 nucleotides are TGTGCCAGCAGCTTAAGGAGTAGATCCCACGAGCAGTACTTC. The genes are TRBV7-2 and TRBJ2-7, with D unclear. The CDR3 consists of 14 residues. Germline assignment: CDR1 SGHTA and CDR2 FQGNSA. Trimming removed 2 bases from V and 5 bases from J, with 13 bases in between.

The V gene is TRBV5-4, the J gene TRBJ1-2; D is unclear. V lost 2 bases to trimming and J lost 6 bases, with 14 bases between them. In germline, CDR1 is SGHNT, CDR2 YYREEE (reference sequence). The CDR3 has 14 residues. CDR3 sequence: CASSLDRSRNGYTF. The CDR3 DNA reads as TGTGCCAGCAGCTTAGACCGTAGTAGGAATGGCTACACCTTC.

J is TRBJ2-7 and V is TRBV6-6; 9 positions match TRBD1. J was trimmed by 5 bases and V by 8 bases; bases with no gene match: 13. Germline CDR1 reads MNHNY; CDR2 reads SVGAGI (reference sequence). There are 15 residues in the CDR3. The CDR3 nucleotides are TGTGCCAGCGAAAGGACCGGGACAGGGTATGACGAGCAGTACTTC. Amino acid sequence: CASERTGTGYDEQYF.

V gene TRBV4-1 combines with J gene TRBJ1-1; TRBD1 matches at 10 bases. Germline assignment: CDR1 MGHRA and CDR2 YSYEKL. V dropped 4 bases and J dropped 5; count of bases not matched to a gene: 7. The CDR3 is 15 residues long. In nucleotides, the CDR3 is TGCGCCAGCAGCCGGGGACAGGGGTCTATGACTGAAGCTTTCTTT. This codes for CASSRGQGSMTEAFF.

The rearrangement links TRBV27 to TRBJ1-1; D gene unclear. V lost 6 bases and J 7 bases, leaving 18 bases between the germline ends. CDR1 and CDR2 from the germline V gene are MNHEY and SMNVEV (reference sequence). This CDR3 region has 14 residues. CDR3 DNA: TGTGCCAGCAGCTTAACAGAACCTTCTAATGAAGCTTTCTTT. As protein: CASSLTEPSNEAFF.